The entry that follows covers one TCR beta chain sequence. This sample is part of a study of blood T cell repertoires in COVID-19. In the original processing: Amplification with reference gene primers provided the estimates of nucleated cell counts. Clones were sequenced by immunoSEQ multiplex PCR, and TCRdb holds only the in-frame ones, with some missing. That table supplies the V and J calls and clone size; D and trimming were determined from the DNA. The sample carries about 190,000 clones, approximately 79% recorded once. The receptor's source is a man aged 25 to 40 with active or convalescent COVID-19. Sequencing was carried out using peripheral blood.

The CDR3 DNA sequence: TGCAGCATATCGCCTGCGCGGAACACTGAAGCTTTCTTT. The encoded protein is CSISPARNTEAFF. The chain links TRBV29-1 to TRBJ1-1; D is unresolved. CDR1 and CDR2 (germline): SQVTM, ANQGSEA. V was cut by 8 bases and J by 1 base, with 14 bases left in between. This CDR3 contains 13 residues.